This TCR beta chain was captured by sequencing in a study of radiotherapy plus CTLA-4 blockade in lung cancer. This table comes from immunoSEQ multiplex PCR, and its TCRdb copy is limited to in-frame clones, with some not included. The sample shows 75,000 to 100,000 clones, roughly 80% of them seen only once. V trimming: 7 bases; J trimming: 2 bases; junction bases outside the gene matches: 7. This CDR3 has 14 amino acids. The germline V gene has CDR1 MDHEN and CDR2 SYDVKM. The receptor's source is a human donor with non-small cell lung cancer who had a partial response to radiotherapy plus ipilimumab. This sample comprised peripheral blood, obtained from a patient treated with radiotherapy plus ipilimumab. The J gene is TRBJ2-7, the V gene TRBV28; 8 bases map to TRBD1. The CDR3, as DNA: TGTGCCAGCAAACGGACAGGGCAAACCTACGAGCAGTACTTC. Encoded protein: CASKRTGQTYEQYF.